This T cell receptor beta chain was recorded in a study of radiotherapy plus CTLA-4 blockade in lung cancer. Overall study: Among all patients, around 19% showed objective responses, while more than 25% had disease control.

The method was immunoSEQ multiplex PCR; TCRdb's version includes in-frame clones alone and lacks a portion of them. The sample consists of about 32,000 clones, about 81% of them appearing once. Enrolled patients, whose metastatic non-small-cell lung cancer was chemo-refractory, received focal radiation plus CTLA-4 blockade with ipilimumab. CDR3 size: 11 residues. V lost 7 bases and J lost 5, with 8 bases in between. Germline V lookup: CDR1 MNHNS, CDR2 SASEGT. The study's findings and limits: Blood saw expansion of tumor-derived TCR clones after radiotherapy plus ipilimumab. It was early blood T cell clone dynamics, with interferon-beta, that reportedly best predicted response.

About this clone: Its antigen is unknown.

The receptor was derived from a human donor with non-small cell lung cancer that progressed on radiotherapy plus ipilimumab. This chain joins TRBV6-1 and TRBJ1-2; D unresolved. The sample in question was peripheral blood, obtained from a patient treated with radiotherapy plus ipilimumab. CDR3 residues: CASIGLYGYTF. The CDR3 DNA is TGTGCCAGCATCGGTTTATATGGCTACACCTTC.